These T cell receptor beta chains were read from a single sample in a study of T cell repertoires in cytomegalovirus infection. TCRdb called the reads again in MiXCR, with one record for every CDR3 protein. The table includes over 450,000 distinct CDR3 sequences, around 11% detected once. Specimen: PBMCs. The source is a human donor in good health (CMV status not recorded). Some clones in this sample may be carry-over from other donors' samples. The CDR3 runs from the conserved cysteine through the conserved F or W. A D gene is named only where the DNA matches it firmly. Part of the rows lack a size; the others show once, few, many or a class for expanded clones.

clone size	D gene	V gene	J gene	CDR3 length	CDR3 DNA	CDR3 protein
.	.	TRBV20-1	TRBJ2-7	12	TGCAGTGCTAGAAGGGACGGCTACGAGCAGTACTTC	CSARRDGYEQYF
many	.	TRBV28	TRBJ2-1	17	TGTGCCAGCAGTTTAACATTGGGGCACCTCAATTACAATGAGCAGTTCTTC	CASSLTLGHLNYNEQFF
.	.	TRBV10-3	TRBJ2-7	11	TGTGCCATCAGTGGCGGGACTGCGCAGTACTTC	CAISGGTAQYF
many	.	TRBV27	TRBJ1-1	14	TGTGCCAGCAGTTCCCGCCCGGCGACCACTGAAGCTTTCTTT	CASSSRPATTEAFF
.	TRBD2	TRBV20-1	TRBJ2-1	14	TGCAGTGCTAGAGGGACTAGTCAAAGCAATGAGCAGTTCTTC	CSARGTSQSNEQFF
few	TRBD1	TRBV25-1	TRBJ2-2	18	TGTGCCAGCAGTGGAAACCCTCTCAGGGGGCTTGGCACCGGGGAGCTGTTTTTT	CASSGNPLRGLGTGELFF
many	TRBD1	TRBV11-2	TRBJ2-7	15	TGTGCCAGCAGCTCCGGGACAGGGGGCTTCTACGAGCAGTACTTC	CASSSGTGGFYEQYF
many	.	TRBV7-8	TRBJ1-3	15	TGTGCCAGCAGCTTAACAGGGAACTCTGGAAACACCATATATTTT	CASSLTGNSGNTIYF
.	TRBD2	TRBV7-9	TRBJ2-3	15	TGTGCCAGCAAGATTAGCGGGGGACGTCATGATACGCAGTATTTT	CASKISGGRHDTQYF
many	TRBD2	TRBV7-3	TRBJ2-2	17	TGTGCCAGCAGCACCTTACCCGGGACTAGCGGGACCGGGGAGCTGTTTTTT	CASSTLPGTSGTGELFF
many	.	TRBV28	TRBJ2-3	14	TGTGCCAGCAGTCCCGCGGGCCGAACAGATACGCAGTATTTT	CASSPAGRTDTQYF
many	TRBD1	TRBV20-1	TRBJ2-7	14	TGCAGTGCCCCAACAGGGGGCACAACCTACGAGCAGTACTTC	CSAPTGGTTYEQYF
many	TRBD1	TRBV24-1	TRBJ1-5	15	TGTGCCACCAGCGACCACAGGGGGCCCAATCAGCCCCAGCATTTT	CATSDHRGPNQPQHF
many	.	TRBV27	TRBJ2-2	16	TGTGCCAGCAGTTTGAACGGGAATGTTTACACCGGGGAGCTGTTTTTT	CASSLNGNVYTGELFF
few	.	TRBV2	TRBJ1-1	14	TGTGCCAGCAGTTACGGGGGGAAGAACACTGAAGCTTTCTTT	CASSYGGKNTEAFF
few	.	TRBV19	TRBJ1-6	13	TGTGCCAGTAGTATGGGCAGGGGTTCACCCCTCCACTTT	CASSMGRGSPLHF
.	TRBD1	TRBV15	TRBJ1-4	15	TGTGCCACCAGCAGAGTGCCAGGGGGCAGTGAAAAACTGTTTTTT	CATSRVPGGSEKLFF
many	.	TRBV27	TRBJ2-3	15	TGTGCCAGCAGTTTTGCGGGGAGAAACACAGATACGCAGTATTTT	CASSFAGRNTDTQYF
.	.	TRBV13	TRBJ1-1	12	TGTGCCAGCAGCTTATATGCCGACGCGGCTTACTTT	CASSLYADAAYF
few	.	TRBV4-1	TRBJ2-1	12	TGCGCCAGCAGGGGAGGGGGAGGTGAGCAGTTCTTC	CASRGGGGEQFF
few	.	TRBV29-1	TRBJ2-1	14	TGCAGCGGAAGGAGGGGCGGGCTTGACAATGAGCAGTTCTTC	CSGRRGGLDNEQFF
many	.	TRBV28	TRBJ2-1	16	TGTGCCAGCAGTCCCCCGGAGATAAGCTCCTACAATGAGCAGTTCTTC	CASSPPEISSYNEQFF
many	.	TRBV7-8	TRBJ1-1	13	TGTGCCAGCAGCCCATATAAGAACACTGAAGCTTTCTTT	CASSPYKNTEAFF
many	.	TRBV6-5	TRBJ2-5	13	TGTGCCAGCGCCTTAACGCTCCAAGAGACCCAGTACTTC	CASALTLQETQYF
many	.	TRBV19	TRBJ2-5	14	TGTGCCAGTAGTACGTCGACCGCCGGTGAGACCCAGTACTTC	CASSTSTAGETQYF
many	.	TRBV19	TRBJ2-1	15	TGTGCCAGTAGTATAGGGGGGGGGGCCTTCAATGAGCAGTTCTTC	CASSIGGGAFNEQFF
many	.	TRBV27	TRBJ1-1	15	TGTGCCAGCAGTTTATCGCGGGGGGGAAGGACTGAAGCTTTCTTT	CASSLSRGGRTEAFF
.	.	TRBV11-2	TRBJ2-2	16	TGTGCCAGCAGCGGTTTCGGGTGGAACTACACCGGGGAGCTGTTTTTT	CASSGFGWNYTGELFF
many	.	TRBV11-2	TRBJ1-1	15	TGTGCCAGCAGCCCAAGTACAGGGTTAAACACTGAAGCTTTCTTT	CASSPSTGLNTEAFF
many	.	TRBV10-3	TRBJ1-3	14	TGTGCCATCAGTGAACGCCAGTCTGGAAACACCATATATTTT	CAISERQSGNTIYF
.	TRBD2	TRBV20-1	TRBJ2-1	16	TGCAGTGCTAGCGGGGCCCTACTAGCGGGACGCAATGAGCAGTTCTTC	CSASGALLAGRNEQFF
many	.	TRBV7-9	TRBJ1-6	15	TGTGCCAGCAGCTTAGTGGGGCAGGGATATTCACCCCTCCACTTT	CASSLVGQGYSPLHF
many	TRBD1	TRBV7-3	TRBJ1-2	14	TGTGCCAGCAGCCTAGGGGGGCAGGGGGATGGCTACACCTTC	CASSLGGQGDGYTF
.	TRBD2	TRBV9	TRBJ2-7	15	TGTGCCAGCAGCTCTCAAGCGGGAGGATCCTACGAGCAGTACTTC	CASSSQAGGSYEQYF
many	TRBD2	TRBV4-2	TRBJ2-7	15	TGTGCCAGCAGCCCTCGGACTAGCGGGATCGGAGAGCAGTACTTC	CASSPRTSGIGEQYF
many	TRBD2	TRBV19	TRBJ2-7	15	TGTGCCAGTAGATCAGGAGCGGGGGGTTCCTACGAGCAGTACTTC	CASRSGAGGSYEQYF
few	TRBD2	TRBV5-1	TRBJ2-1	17	TGCGCCAGCAGCTCACTAGGTAGCGGGGTCGCCTACAATGAGCAGTTCTTC	CASSSLGSGVAYNEQFF
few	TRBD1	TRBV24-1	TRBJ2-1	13	TGTGCCACCGGGACAGGGGGTTACAATGAGCAGTTCTTC	CATGTGGYNEQFF
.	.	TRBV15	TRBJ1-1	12	TGTGCCACCAGCAGTATGAGGAGTGAAGCTTTCTTT	CATSSMRSEAFF
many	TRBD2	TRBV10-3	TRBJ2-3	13	TGTGCCATCGAAGCGGGAGAAACAGATACGCAGTATTTT	CAIEAGETDTQYF
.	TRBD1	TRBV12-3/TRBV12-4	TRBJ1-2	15	TGTGCCAGCAGTTTAGGGTGGACAGGGGGCTATGGCTACACCTTC	CASSLGWTGGYGYTF
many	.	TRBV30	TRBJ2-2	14	TGTGCCTGGAGTGTAGGAACGAACACCGGGGAGCTGTTTTTT	CAWSVGTNTGELFF
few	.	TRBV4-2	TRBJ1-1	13	TGTGCCAGCAGCCAAGACAAGAACACTGAAGCTTTCTTT	CASSQDKNTEAFF
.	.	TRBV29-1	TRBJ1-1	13	TGCAGCGTTGGGGAGGGGCGTTTAACTGAAGCTTTCTTT	CSVGEGRLTEAFF
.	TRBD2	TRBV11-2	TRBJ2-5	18	TGTACAAGCAGCTTAGACTTCCTAGCGGGGGACGGGGGCGAGACCCAGTACTTC	CTSSLDFLAGDGGETQYF
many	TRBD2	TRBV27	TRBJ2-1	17	TGTGCCAGCAGTTTCCCCTCTATTAGCGGGGGGGCCGGTGAGCAGTTCTTC	CASSFPSISGGAGEQFF